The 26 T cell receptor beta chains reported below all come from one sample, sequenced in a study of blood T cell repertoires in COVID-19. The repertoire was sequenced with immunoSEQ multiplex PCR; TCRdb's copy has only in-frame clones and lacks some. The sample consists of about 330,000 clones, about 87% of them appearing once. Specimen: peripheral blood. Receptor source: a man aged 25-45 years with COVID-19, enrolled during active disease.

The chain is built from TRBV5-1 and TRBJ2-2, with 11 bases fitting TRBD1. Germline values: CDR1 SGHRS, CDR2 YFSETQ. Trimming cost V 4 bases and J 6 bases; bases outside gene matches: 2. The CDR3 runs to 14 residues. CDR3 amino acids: CASSAGQGAGELFF. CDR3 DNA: TGCGCCAGCAGCGCGGGACAGGGGGCCGGGGAGCTGTTTTTT.

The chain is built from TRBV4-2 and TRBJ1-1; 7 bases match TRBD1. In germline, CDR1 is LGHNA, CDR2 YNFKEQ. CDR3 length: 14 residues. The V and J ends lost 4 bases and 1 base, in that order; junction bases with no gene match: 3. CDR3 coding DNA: TGTGCCAGCAGCCCCCGGGACAGGAACACTGAAGCTTTCTTT. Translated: CASSPRDRNTEAFF.

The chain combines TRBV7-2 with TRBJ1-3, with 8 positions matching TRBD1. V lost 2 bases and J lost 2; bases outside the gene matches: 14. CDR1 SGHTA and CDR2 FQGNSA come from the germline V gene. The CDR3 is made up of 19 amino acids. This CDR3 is CASSLHLGLGRGPGNTIYF. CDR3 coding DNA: TGTGCCAGCAGCTTACATCTTGGTTTGGGCAGGGGGCCTGGAAACACCATATATTTT.

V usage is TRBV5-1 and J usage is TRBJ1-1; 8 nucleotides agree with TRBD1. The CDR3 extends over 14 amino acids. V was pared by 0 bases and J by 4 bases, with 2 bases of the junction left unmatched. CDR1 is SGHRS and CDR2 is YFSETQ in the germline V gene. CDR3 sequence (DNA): TGCGCCAGCAGCTTGGGCCAGGGGGCCACTGAAGCTTTCTTT. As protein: CASSLGQGATEAFF.

The CDR3 region has the DNA TGTGCCAGCAGTTCCCCCGGGTTGGGCTCCTACGAGCAGTACTTC. Its translation: CASSSPGLGSYEQYF. J is TRBJ2-7 and V is TRBV27; D gene ambiguous. The length of the CDR3 is 15 residues. Germline V CDR1 and CDR2: MNHEY, SMNVEV (reference sequence). The V gene lost 4 bases and the J gene lost 0 bases, with 13 bases spanning the gap.

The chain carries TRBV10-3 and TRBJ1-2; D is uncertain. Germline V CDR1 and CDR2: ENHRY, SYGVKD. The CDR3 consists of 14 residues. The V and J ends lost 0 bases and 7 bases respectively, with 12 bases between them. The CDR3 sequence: CAISESSRGFGYTF. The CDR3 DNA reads TGTGCCATCAGTGAGTCGTCCCGCGGGTTTGGCTACACCTTC.

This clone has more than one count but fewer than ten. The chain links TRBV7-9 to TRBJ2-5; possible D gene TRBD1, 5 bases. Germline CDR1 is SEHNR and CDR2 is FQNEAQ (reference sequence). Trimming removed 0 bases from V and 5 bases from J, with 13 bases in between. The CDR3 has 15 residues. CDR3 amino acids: CASSLAFQGWETQYF. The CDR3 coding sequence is TGTGCCAGCAGCTTAGCATTTCAGGGCTGGGAGACCCAGTACTTC.

The CDR3 sequence: CASSTQRASIQYF. The DNA for the CDR3 is TGTGCCAGTAGCACCCAGAGGGCGAGCATTCAGTACTTC. This chain connects TRBV19 to TRBJ2-4, with D possibly matching TRBD2 (5 bases). CDR1 LNHDA and CDR2 SQIVND come from the germline V gene (reference sequence). The V gene lost 6 bases and the J gene lost 9 bases, with 15 bases spanning the gap. The CDR3 spans 13 residues.

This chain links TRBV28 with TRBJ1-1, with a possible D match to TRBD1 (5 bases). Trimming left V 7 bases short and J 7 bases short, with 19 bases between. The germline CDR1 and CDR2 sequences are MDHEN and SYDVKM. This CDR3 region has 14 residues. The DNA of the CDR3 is TGTGCCAGCAACCGGTTCAGGGATTCCGATGAAGCTTTCTTT. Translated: CASNRFRDSDEAFF.

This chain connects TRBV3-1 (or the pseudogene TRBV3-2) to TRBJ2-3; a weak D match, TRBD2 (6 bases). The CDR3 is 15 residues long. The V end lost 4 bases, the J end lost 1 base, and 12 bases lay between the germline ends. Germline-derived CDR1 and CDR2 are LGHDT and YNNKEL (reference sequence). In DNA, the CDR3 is TGTGCCAGCAGCCCGGGACTTGTAGGCACAGATACGCAGTATTTT. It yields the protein CASSPGLVGTDTQYF.

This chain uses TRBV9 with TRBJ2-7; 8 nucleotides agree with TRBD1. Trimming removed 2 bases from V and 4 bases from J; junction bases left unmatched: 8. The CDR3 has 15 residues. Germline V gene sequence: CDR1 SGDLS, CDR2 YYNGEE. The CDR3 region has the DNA TGTGCCAGCAGCGTTACTGGGACAGGAGAATACGAGCAGTACTTC. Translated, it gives CASSVTGTGEYEQYF.

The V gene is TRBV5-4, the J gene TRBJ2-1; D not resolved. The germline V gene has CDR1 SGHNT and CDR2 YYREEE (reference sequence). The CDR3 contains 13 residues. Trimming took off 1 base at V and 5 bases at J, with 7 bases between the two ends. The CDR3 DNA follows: TGTGCCAGCAGCTTGTCTCAGAACAATGAGCAGTTCTTC. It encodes CASSLSQNNEQFF.

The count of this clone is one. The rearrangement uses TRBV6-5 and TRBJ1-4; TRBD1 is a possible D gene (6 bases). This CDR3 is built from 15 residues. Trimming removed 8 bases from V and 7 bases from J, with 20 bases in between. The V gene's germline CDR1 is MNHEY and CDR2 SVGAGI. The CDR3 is CASLLTGGPGEKLFF. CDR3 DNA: TGTGCCAGCCTCCTCACCGGGGGGCCTGGTGAAAAACTGTTTTTT.

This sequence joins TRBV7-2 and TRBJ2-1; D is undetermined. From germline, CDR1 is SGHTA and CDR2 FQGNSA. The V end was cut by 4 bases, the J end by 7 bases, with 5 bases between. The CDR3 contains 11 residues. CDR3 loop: CASSYSNEQFF. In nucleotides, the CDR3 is TGTGCCAGCAGCTATAGTAATGAGCAGTTCTTC. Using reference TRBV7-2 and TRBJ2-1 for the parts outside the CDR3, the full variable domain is GAGVSQSPSNKVTEKGKDVELRCDPISGHTALYWYRQSLGQGLEFLIYFQGNSAPDKSGLPSDRFSAERTGGSVSTLTIQRTQQEDSAVYLCASSYSNEQFFGPGTRLTVL.

CDR3 DNA sequence: TGTGCCAGCAGCAGAGAGGGAGATGGAAACACCATATATTTT. Its protein is CASSREGDGNTIYF. The chain links TRBV28 to TRBJ1-3; D gene ambiguous. V lost 6 bases to trimming and J lost 3 bases, with 12 bases between them. This CDR3 has 14 residues. CDR1 is MDHEN, CDR2 SYDVKM, per germline.

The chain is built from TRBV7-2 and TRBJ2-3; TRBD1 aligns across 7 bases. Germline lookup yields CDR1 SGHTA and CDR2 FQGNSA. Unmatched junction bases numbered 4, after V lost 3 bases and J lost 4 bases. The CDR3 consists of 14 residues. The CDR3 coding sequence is TGTGCCAGCAGCTTCTACACAGGGGCAGATACGCAGTATTTT. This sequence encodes CASSFYTGADTQYF. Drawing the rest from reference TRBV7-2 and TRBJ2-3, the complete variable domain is GAGVSQSPSNKVTEKGKDVELRCDPISGHTALYWYRQSLGQGLEFLIYFQGNSAPDKSGLPSDRFSAERTGGSVSTLTIQRTQQEDSAVYLCASSFYTGADTQYFGPGTRLTVL.

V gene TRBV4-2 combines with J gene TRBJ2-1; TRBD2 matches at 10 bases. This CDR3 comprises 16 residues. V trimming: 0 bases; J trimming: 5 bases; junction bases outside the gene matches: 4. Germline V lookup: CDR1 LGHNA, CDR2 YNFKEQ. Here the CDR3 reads CASSQDWLAGDNEQFF. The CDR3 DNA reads TGTGCCAGCAGCCAAGATTGGCTAGCGGGGGACAATGAGCAGTTCTTC.

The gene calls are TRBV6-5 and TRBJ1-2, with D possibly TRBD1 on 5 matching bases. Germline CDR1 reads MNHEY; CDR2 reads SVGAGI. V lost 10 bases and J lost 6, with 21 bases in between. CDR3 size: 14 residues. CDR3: CATINPGRAHGYTF. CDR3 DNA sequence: TGTGCCACGATAAACCCGGGCAGGGCTCATGGCTACACCTTC.

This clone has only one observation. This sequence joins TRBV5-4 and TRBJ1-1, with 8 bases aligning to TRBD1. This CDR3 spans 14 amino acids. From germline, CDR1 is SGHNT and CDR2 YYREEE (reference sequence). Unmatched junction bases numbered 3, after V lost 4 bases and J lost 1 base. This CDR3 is CASSRGQGNTEAFF. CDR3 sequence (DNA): TGTGCCAGCAGCCGAGGACAGGGGAACACTGAAGCTTTCTTT.

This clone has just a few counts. The CDR3: CASSDQQYRGWDGYTF. CDR3 coding DNA: TGTGCCAGCAGTGATCAACAATACAGGGGCTGGGATGGCTACACCTTC. The chain recombines TRBV6-1 with TRBJ1-2; 7 positions match TRBD1. Germline V gene sequence: CDR1 MNHNS, CDR2 SASEGT. V shed 3 bases, J shed 6 bases, and the junction held 13 bases outside the gene matches. This CDR3 has 16 amino acids.

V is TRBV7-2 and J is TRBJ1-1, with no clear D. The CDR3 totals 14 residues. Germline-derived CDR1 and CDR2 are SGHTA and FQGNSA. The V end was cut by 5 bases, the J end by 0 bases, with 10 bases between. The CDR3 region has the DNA TGTGCCAGCAGCGCTCACTCGGTGAACACTGAAGCTTTCTTT. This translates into CASSAHSVNTEAFF.

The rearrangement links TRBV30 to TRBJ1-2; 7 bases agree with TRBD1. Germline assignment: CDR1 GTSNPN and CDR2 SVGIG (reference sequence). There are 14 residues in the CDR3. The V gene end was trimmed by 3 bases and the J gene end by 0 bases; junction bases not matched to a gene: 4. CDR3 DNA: TGTGCCTGGAGACTGACAGGGTCTAACTATGGCTACACCTTC. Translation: CAWRLTGSNYGYTF.

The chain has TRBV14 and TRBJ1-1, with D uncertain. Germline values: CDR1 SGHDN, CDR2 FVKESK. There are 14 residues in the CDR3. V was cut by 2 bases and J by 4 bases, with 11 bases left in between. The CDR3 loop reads CASSQWGVVTEAFF. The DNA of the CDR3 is TGTGCCAGCAGCCAATGGGGAGTAGTCACTGAAGCTTTCTTT.

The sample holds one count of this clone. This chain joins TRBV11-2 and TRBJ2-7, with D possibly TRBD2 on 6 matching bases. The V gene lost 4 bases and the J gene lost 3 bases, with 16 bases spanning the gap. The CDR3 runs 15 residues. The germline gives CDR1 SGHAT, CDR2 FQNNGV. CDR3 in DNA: TGTGCCAGCAGCTCCGGGGCCCTTAGCGGCTACGAGCAGTACTTC. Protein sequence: CASSSGALSGYEQYF. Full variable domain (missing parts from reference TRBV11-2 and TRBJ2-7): EAGVAQSPRYKIIEKRQSVAFWCNPISGHATLYWYQQILGQGPKLLIQFQNNGVVDDSQLPKDRFSAERLKGVDSTLKIQPAKLEDSAVYLCASSSGALSGYEQYFGPGTRLTVT.

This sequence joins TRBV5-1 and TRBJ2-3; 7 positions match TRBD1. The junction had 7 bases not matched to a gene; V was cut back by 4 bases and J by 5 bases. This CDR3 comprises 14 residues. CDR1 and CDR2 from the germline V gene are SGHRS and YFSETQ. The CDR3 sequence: CASSQTGSGDTQYF. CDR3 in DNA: TGCGCCAGCAGCCAGACAGGGTCAGGAGATACGCAGTATTTT.

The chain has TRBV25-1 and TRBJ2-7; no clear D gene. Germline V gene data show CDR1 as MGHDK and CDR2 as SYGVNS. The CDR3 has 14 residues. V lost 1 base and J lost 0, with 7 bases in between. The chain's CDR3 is CASSEFRDSYEQYF. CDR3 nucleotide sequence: TGTGCCAGCAGTGAATTCCGCGACTCCTACGAGCAGTACTTC.